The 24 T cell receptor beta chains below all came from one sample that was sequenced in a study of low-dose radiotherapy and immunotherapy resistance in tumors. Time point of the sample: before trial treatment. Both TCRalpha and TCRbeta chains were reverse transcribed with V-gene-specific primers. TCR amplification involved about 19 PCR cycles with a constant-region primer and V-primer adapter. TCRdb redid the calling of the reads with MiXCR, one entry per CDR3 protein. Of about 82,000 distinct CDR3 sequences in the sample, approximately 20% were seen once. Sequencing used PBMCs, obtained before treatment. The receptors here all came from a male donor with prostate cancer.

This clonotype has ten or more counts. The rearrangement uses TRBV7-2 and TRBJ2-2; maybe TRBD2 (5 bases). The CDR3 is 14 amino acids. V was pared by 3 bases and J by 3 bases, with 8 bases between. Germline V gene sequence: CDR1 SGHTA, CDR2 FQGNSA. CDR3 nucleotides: TGTGCCAGCAGCTTCCGGGATTACACCGGGGAGCTGTTTTTT. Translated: CASSFRDYTGELFF.

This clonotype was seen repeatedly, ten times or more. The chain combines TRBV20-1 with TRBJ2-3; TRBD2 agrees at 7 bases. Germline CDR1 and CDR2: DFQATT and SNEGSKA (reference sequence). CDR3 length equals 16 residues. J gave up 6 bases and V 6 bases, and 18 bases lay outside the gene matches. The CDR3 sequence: CSARVRTSFVRDTQYF. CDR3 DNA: TGCAGTGCACGAGTGAGGACTAGTTTCGTAAGGGATACGCAGTATTTT.

The CDR3 loop is CASSIIGRHYGYTF. The CDR3 DNA is TGTGCCAGTAGTATTATCGGCAGACACTATGGCTACACCTTC. V usage is TRBV19 and J usage is TRBJ1-2; D gene unclear. V shed 3 bases and J shed 3 bases, with 11 bases lying between them. The CDR3 covers 14 residues. Germline CDR1 and CDR2: LNHDA and SQIVND (reference sequence). Using reference TRBV19 and TRBJ1-2 for the parts outside the CDR3, the full variable domain is DGGITQSPKYLFRKEGQNVTLSCEQNLNHDAMYWYRQDPGQGLRLIYYSQIVNDFQKGDIAEGYSVSREKKESFPLTVTSAQKNPTAFYLCASSIIGRHYGYTFGSGTRLTVV.

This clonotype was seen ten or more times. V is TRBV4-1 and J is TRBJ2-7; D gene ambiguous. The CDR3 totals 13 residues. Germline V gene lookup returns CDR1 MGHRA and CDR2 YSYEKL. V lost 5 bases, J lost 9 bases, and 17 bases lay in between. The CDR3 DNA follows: TGCGCCAGCAGCTATCTTCCGTCCTCGAGGCAGTACTTC. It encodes CASSYLPSSRQYF.

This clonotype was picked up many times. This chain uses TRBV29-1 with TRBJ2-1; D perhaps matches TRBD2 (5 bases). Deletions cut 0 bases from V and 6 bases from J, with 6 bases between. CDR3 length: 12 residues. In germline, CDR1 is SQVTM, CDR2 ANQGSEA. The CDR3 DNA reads TGCAGCGTTGAAGAGGGAGTCAATGAGCAGTTCTTC. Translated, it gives CSVEEGVNEQFF.

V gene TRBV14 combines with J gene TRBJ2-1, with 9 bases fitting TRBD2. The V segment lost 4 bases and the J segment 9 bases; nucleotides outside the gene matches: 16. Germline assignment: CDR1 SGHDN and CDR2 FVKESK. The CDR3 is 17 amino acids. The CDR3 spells CASSPRPGGRAESEQFF. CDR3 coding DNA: TGTGCCAGCAGCCCGCGTCCAGGCGGGAGGGCCGAGAGTGAGCAGTTCTTC.

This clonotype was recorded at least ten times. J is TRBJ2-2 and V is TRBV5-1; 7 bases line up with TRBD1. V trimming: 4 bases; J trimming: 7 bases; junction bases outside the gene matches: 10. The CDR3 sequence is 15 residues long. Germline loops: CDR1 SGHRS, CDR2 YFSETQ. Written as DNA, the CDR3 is TGCGCCAGCAGCCCCGACAGGGTGAAGGGCGGGGAGCTGTTTTTT. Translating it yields CASSPDRVKGGELFF.

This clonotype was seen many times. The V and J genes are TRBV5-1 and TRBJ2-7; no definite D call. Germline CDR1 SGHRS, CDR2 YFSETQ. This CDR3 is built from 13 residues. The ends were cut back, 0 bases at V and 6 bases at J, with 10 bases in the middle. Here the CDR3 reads CASSLVGSGEQYF. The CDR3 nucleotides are TGCGCCAGCAGCTTGGTGGGGTCTGGCGAGCAGTACTTC. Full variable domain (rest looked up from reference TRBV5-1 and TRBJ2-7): KAGVTQTPRYLIKTRGQQVTLSCSPISGHRSVSWYQQTPGQGLQFLFEYFSETQRNKGNFPGRFSGRQFSNSRSEMNVSTLELGDSALYLCASSLVGSGEQYFGPGTRLTVT.

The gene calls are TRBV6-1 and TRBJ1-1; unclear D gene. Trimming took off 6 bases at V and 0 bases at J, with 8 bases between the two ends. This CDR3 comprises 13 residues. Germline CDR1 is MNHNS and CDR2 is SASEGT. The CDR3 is CASSVEMNTEAFF. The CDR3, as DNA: TGTGCCAGCAGCGTAGAAATGAACACTGAAGCTTTCTTT.

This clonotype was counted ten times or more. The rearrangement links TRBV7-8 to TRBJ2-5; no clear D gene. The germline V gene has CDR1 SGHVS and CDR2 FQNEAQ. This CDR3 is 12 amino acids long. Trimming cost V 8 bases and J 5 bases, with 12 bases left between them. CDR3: CASFLVRETQYF. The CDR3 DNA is TGTGCCAGCTTCCTAGTTCGTGAGACCCAGTACTTC.

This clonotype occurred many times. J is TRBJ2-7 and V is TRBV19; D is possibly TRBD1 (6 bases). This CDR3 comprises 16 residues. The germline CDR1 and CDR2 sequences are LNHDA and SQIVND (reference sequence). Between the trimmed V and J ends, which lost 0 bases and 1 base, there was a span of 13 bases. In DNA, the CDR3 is TGTGCCAGTAGTATAGAGATAACAGGGTCGTCCTACGAGCAGTACTTC. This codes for CASSIEITGSSYEQYF.

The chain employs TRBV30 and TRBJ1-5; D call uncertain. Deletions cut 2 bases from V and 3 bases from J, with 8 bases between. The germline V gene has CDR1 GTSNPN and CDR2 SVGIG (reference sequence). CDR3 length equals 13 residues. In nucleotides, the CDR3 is TGTGCCTGGAGTCCAAAGGCCAATCAGCCCCAGCATTTT. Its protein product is CAWSPKANQPQHF.

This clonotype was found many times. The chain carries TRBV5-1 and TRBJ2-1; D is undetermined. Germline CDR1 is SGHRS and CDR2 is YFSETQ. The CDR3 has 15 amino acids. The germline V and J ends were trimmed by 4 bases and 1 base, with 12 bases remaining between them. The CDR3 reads CASSPIRASYNEQFF. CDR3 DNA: TGCGCCAGCAGCCCCATACGGGCGTCCTACAATGAGCAGTTCTTC. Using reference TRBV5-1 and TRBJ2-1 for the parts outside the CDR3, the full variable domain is KAGVTQTPRYLIKTRGQQVTLSCSPISGHRSVSWYQQTPGQGLQFLFEYFSETQRNKGNFPGRFSGRQFSNSRSEMNVSTLELGDSALYLCASSPIRASYNEQFFGPGTRLTVL.

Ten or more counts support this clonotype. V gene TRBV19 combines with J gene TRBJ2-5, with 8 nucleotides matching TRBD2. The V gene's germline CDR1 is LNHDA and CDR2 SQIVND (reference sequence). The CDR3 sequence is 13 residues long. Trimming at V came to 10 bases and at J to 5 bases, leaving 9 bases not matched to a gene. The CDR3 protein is CATGGGAGETQYF. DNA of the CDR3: TGTGCCACCGGGGGGGGGGCCGGTGAGACCCAGTACTTC.

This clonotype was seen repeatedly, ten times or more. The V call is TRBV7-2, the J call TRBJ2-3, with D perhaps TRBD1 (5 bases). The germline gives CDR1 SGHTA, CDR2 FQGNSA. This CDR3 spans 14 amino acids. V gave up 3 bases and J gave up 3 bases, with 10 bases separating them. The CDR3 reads CASSFRAQTDTQYF. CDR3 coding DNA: TGTGCCAGCAGCTTCAGGGCGCAAACAGATACGCAGTATTTT.

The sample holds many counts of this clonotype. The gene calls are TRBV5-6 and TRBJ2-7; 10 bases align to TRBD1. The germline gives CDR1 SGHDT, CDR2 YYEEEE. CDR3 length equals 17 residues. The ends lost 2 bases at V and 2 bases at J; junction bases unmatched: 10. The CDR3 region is CASSFTATGGQAYEQYF. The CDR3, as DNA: TGTGCCAGCAGCTTTACAGCGACAGGGGGCCAGGCCTACGAGCAGTACTTC.

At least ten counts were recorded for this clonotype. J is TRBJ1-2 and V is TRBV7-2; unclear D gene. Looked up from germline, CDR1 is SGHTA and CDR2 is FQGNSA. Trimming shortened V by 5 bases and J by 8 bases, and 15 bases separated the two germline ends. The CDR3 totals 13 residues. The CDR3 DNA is TGTGCCAGCAGCCCCGCCACTTACGGGGGCTACACCTTC. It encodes CASSPATYGGYTF.

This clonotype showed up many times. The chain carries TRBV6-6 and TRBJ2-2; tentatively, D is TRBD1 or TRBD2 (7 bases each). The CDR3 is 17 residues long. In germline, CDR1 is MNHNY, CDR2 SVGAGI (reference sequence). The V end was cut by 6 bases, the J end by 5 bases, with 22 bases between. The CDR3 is CASSPTFRGGGTGELFF. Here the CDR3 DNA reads TGTGCCAGCAGCCCCACCTTCAGGGGGGGAGGTACCGGGGAGCTGTTTTTT.

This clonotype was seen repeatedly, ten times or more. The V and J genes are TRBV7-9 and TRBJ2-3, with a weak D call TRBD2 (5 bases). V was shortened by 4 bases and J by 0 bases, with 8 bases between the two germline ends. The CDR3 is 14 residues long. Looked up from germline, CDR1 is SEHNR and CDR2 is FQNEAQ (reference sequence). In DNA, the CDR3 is TGTGCCAGCAGCTCCCGCGGGAGCACAGATACGCAGTATTTT. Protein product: CASSSRGSTDTQYF.

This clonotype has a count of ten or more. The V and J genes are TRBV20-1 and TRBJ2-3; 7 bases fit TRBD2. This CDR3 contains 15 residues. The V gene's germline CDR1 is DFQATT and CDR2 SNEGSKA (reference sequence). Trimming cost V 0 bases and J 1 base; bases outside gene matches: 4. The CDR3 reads CSARDGGGGTDTQYF. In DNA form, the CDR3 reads TGCAGTGCTAGAGATGGTGGGGGGGGCACAGATACGCAGTATTTT.

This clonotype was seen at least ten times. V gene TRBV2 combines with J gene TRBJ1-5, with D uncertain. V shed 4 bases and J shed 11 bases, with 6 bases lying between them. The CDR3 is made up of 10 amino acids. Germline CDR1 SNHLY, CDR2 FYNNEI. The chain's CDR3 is CASSGVAQHF. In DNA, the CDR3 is TGTGCCAGCAGTGGTGTGGCCCAGCATTTT.

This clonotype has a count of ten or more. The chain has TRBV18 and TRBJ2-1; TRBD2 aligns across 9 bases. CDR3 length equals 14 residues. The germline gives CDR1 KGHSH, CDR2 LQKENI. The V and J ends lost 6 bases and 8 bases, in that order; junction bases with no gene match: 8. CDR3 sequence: CASSLAGSWDEQFF. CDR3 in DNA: TGTGCCAGCTCCCTAGCGGGAAGTTGGGATGAGCAGTTCTTC.

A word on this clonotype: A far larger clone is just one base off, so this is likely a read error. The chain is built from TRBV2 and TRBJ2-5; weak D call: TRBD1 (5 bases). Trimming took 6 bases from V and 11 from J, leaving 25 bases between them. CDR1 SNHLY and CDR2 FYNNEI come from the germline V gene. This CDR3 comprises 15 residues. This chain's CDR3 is CASSGRQSSYNEQYF. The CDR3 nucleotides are TGTGCCAGCAGCGGAAGACAGAGCTCCTACAATGAGCAGTACTTC.

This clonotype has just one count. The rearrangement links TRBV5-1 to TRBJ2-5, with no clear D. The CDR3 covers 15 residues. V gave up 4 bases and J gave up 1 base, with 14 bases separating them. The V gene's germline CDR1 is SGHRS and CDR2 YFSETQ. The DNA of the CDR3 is TGCGCCAGCAGCCCCAGCCGCCGCATCCAAGAGACCCAGTACTTC. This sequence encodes CASSPSRRIQETQYF. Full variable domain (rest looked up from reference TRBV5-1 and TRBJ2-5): KAGVTQTPRYLIKTRGQQVTLSCSPISGHRSVSWYQQTPGQGLQFLFEYFSETQRNKGNFPGRFSGRQFSNSRSEMNVSTLELGDSALYLCASSPSRRIQETQYFGPGTRLLVL.